This paragraph reports one T cell receptor beta chain. Compared with germline, one end of the junction differs, possibly owing to a read error. Blood RNA originated from unsorted whole blood, with germline DNA additionally extracted. Per the germline V gene, CDR1 is SSHAT and CDR2 is FNYEAQ (reference sequence). The CDR3 has 15 amino acids. The data stem from a study of tumor-infiltrating lymphocytes in primary liver carcinoma. The input was around 0.5 ug total RNA; TCR beta cDNA was made from it with a constant-region primer. Libraries of TCR beta came from three nested multiplex PCR rounds with slightly modified ARM-PCR. The first two PCR rounds, around 10 cycles each, used TRBV1-TRBV30 forward primers and a C-beta reverse primer. MiXCR, run by TCRdb on the multiplex PCR reads, gives a single entry per CDR3 protein. Of 320,000 or so distinct CDR3 sequences listed, about 62% were seen once; the top ten hold about 9.4%.

The chain uses TRBV7-7 and TRBJ2-5; 8 nucleotides agree with TRBD2. The TCR was taken from a man between 40 and 49 years old with primary liver carcinoma and hepatitis B virus infection. Sequencing input: peripheral blood. For the CDR3, the DNA is TGTGCTAGCAGCCCCCGGGAGGGGGGAGTAGAGACCCAGTACTTC. This encodes CASSPREGGVETQYF. Supplemented by reference TRBV7-7 and TRBJ2-5, the full variable domain reads GAGVSQSPRYKVTKRGQDVTLRCDPISSHATLYWYQQALGQGPEFLTYFNYEAQPDKSGLPSDRFSAERPEGSISTLTIQRTEQRDSAMYRCASSPREGGVETQYFGPGTRLLVL.